This is a list of T cell receptor beta chains from one sample in a study of blood T cells in healthy people across ages. TCRdb reprocessed the 5' RACE reads with MiXCR, giving one entry per CDR3 protein. The sample lists around 1.7 million distinct CDR3 sequences, 25% to 30% occurring once. Material: blood. Receptor source: a woman aged 30 to 39 in good health. Each CDR3 is given with its conserved first and last residue. A D gene is named only where the DNA matches it firmly. The size of a clone is reported for some rows only, either as once, few or many, or as a class for expanded clones.

j_call | clone_size | d_call | v_call | cdr3_nt | cdr3_aa
TRBJ1-4 | . | . | TRBV20-1 | TGCAGTGCTAGAACAGCCAGCGAAAAACTGTTTTTT | CSARTASEKLFF
TRBJ1-1 | few | . | TRBV7-2 | TGTGCCAGCAGCTTAGGTTCGGCTATGAACACTGAAGCTTTCTTT | CASSLGSAMNTEAFF
TRBJ1-3 | . | . | TRBV5-6 | TGTGCCAGCAGCATTTCGCGGGAGGACGACACCATATATTTT | CASSISREDDTIYF
TRBJ2-2 | . | . | TRBV18 | TGTGCCAGCTCACCCTGGGAAATCACCGGGGAGCTGTTTTTT | CASSPWEITGELFF
TRBJ1-2 | . | . | TRBV2 | TGTGCCAGCAGTGAAACAAGGAGCTATGGCTACACCTTC | CASSETRSYGYTF
TRBJ1-1 | few | . | TRBV6-6 | TGTGCCAGCAGTTCCCAAGGAGTGTCTGAAGCTTTCTTT | CASSSQGVSEAFF
TRBJ1-2 | . | . | TRBV4-1 | TGCGCCAGCAGCCAAGGGGGCGGGGCCCCCAACTATGGCTACACCTTC | CASSQGGGAPNYGYTF
TRBJ2-5 | . | . | TRBV7-7 | TGTGCCAGCAGCCGTGGGCGAGGAACGATCCAAGAGACCCAGTACTTC | CASSRGRGTIQETQYF
TRBJ1-6 | few | . | TRBV5-5 | TGTGCCAGCAGCTTGGCCTCGGCGGCCCTCCACTTT | CASSLASAALHF
TRBJ1-6 | . | . | TRBV12-5 | TGTGCTAGTGGTTCCCCGGGGGCCGATTCACCCCTCCACTTT | CASGSPGADSPLHF
TRBJ2-4 | . | . | TRBV7-9 | TGTGCCAGCAGGGGAGACGGCGCGGGCATTCAGTACTTC | CASRGDGAGIQYF
TRBJ2-1 | few | . | TRBV2 | TGTGCCAGCGGGGAAACCTACAATGAGCAGTTCTTC | CASGETYNEQFF
TRBJ2-3 | few | . | TRBV6-5 | TGTGCCAGCGGGAGGTGGGGTGCTAGCACAGATACGCAGTATTTT | CASGRWGASTDTQYF
TRBJ2-1 | many | TRBD2 | TRBV5-1 | TGCGCCAGCAGCTTGTCGGCTAGCGGGGGGCGGGAGCAGTTCTTC | CASSLSASGGREQFF
TRBJ2-7 | . | . | TRBV2 | TGTGCCAGCAGTGCCCTGGGAAAGGTCCACGAGCAGTACTTC | CASSALGKVHEQYF
TRBJ2-4 | few | . | TRBV20-1 | TGCAGTGCTAGACCTTTTGATCTAGCCAAAAACATTCAGTACTTC | CSARPFDLAKNIQYF
TRBJ1-2 | . | . | TRBV3-1 | TGTGCCAGCAGCCAATTGCCGATCGGGGCTCGCAATAGGGGCTACACCTTC | CASSQLPIGARNRGYTF
TRBJ1-1 | . | . | TRBV5-1 | TGCGCCAGCAGCTTTTCCGGGGTGAACACTGAAGCTTTCTTT | CASSFSGVNTEAFF
TRBJ2-5 | many | . | TRBV6-2/TRBV6-3 | TGTGCCAGCAGTCCCTTTACGGCGGTGCAAGAGACCCAGTACTTC | CASSPFTAVQETQYF
TRBJ2-5 | . | . | TRBV5-5 | TGTGCCAGCAGCTGGGGGACCGGGACAACTCAAGAGACCCAGTACTTC | CASSWGTGTTQETQYF
TRBJ2-1 | once | TRBD1 | TRBV5-1 | TGCGCCAGCAGCTTGGGACAGGGGGCGGCTGAGCAGTTCTTC | CASSLGQGAAEQFF
TRBJ2-7 | many | TRBD1 | TRBV5-1 | TGCGCCAGCAGTGCTGGACAGGGAAGCGAGCAGTACTTC | CASSAGQGSEQYF
TRBJ2-5 | few | TRBD2 | TRBV5-1 | TGCGCCAGCAGCTCCGGAGGGTCTAGCGGGAGGAAGACCCAGTACTTC | CASSSGGSSGRKTQYF
TRBJ2-3 | many | TRBD2 | TRBV20-1 | TGCAGTGCGCCCGTTAGCGGGGTCCCGGATACGCAGTATTTT | CSAPVSGVPDTQYF
TRBJ1-2 | few | . | TRBV30 | TGTGCCTGGAGTACCTCAACGGGGCGTGGCTACACCTTC | CAWSTSTGRGYTF
TRBJ1-4 | many | . | TRBV6-5 | TGTGCCAGCGGCCTGAACCCCGTAGCATGGGAAAAACTGTTTTTT | CASGLNPVAWEKLFF
TRBJ2-1 | few | TRBD2 | TRBV4-3 | TGCGCCAGCAGCCAAGCCCCACGACTTTTAGGGGGCAAAAGCGGGAGGTTCGATGAGCAGTTCTTC | CASSQAPRLLGGKSGRFDEQFF
TRBJ2-7 | many | . | TRBV18 | TGTGCCAGCTCACCACCCCAGGGAGGCTACGAGCAGTACTTC | CASSPPQGGYEQYF
TRBJ2-1 | . | . | TRBV20-1 | TGCAGTGCTGGAGACAGCCCCTACAATGAGCAGTTCTTC | CSAGDSPYNEQFF
TRBJ2-1 | few | . | TRBV20-1 | TGCAGTGCTAGATCTACGGTTGGGGGGAGGTGGTCCTACAATGAGCAGTTCTTC | CSARSTVGGRWSYNEQFF
TRBJ2-1 | . | . | TRBV20-1 | TGCAGTCCTAGAGATAGGGGCTACTACAATGAGCAGTTCTTC | CSPRDRGYYNEQFF
TRBJ2-1 | . | . | TRBV5-1 | TGCGCCAGCAGCTTGGCTCTCCCAGGGGGGCTATCCTACAATGAGCAGTTCTTC | CASSLALPGGLSYNEQFF
TRBJ2-7 | . | TRBD2 | TRBV27 | TGTGCCAGCGGGATAGCGGGAGGGGATGAGCAGTACTTC | CASGIAGGDEQYF
TRBJ2-1 | many | TRBD2 | TRBV4-3 | TGCGCCAGCAGCCAAGATCAGTGGGGGGGAGAGCAGTTCTTC | CASSQDQWGGEQFF
TRBJ2-1 | many | . | TRBV5-1 | TGCGCCAGCAGCTTGGCCGTTGGGCAGGGGACCTCCTACAATGAGCAGTTCTTC | CASSLAVGQGTSYNEQFF
TRBJ2-7 | . | . | TRBV19 | TGTGCCAGTAACTCGGGACACAGCTACGAGCAGTACTTC | CASNSGHSYEQYF
TRBJ2-5 | . | TRBD1 | TRBV7-3 | TGTGCCAGCAGCCCGACAGGGGGCCGCTATAAACAAGAGACCCAGTACTTC | CASSPTGGRYKQETQYF
TRBJ1-2 | many | . | TRBV3-1 | TGTGCCAGCAGCCAGGGAGCCTATGGCTACACCTTC | CASSQGAYGYTF
TRBJ2-1 | many | TRBD1 | TRBV4-3 | TGCGCCAGCAGCCAAGATCTAACAGCTGGGACAGGCAATGAGCAGTTCTTC | CASSQDLTAGTGNEQFF
TRBJ2-3 | . | . | TRBV29-1 | TGCAGCGTTCTTGCGGGGAACACAGATACGCAGTATTTT | CSVLAGNTDTQYF
TRBJ2-7 | once | . | TRBV7-9 | TGTGCCAGCAGCTTCCCGAGCGGCAGGTTTGGCAATGAGCAGTACTTC | CASSFPSGRFGNEQYF
TRBJ2-1 | many | . | TRBV27 | TGTGCCAGCAGTTTAAGGGTGGGGAGAAACTACAATGAGCAGTTCTTC | CASSLRVGRNYNEQFF
TRBJ2-3 | . | . | TRBV29-1 | TGCAGCGTCGGCCGTCGTCGGCAGCTTTTTGCGCAGTATTTT | CSVGRRRQLFAQYF
TRBJ2-3 | . | . | TRBV12-3/TRBV12-4 | TGTGCCAGCAGTTTAGAGCGTCGCAGAGTTAGAGCAGATACGCAGTATTTT | CASSLERRRVRADTQYF
TRBJ2-7 | . | TRBD2 | TRBV20-1 | TGCAGTGCTAGAGATCTTGTTGCTAGCGGGAGATCCTACGAGCAGTACTTC | CSARDLVASGRSYEQYF
TRBJ2-3 | . | . | TRBV20-1 | TGCAGTGCTAGAGTGGGTAGCAGAACAGATACGCAGTATTTT | CSARVGSRTDTQYF
TRBJ2-5 | many | TRBD2 | TRBV7-2 | TGTGCCAGCACCCCTCTAGCGGGGGGGGAGACCCAGTACTTC | CASTPLAGGETQYF
TRBJ1-1 | . | . | TRBV7-3 | TGCGCCAGCAGCCCGGGGATCGGGGACAATGGCGCTTTCTTT | CASSPGIGDNGAFF
TRBJ1-1 | few | . | TRBV6-5 | TGTGCCAGCAGTTACTCCGGAGGGGTGAACACTGAAGCTTTCTTT | CASSYSGGVNTEAFF
TRBJ2-5 | . | . | TRBV6-6 | TGTGCCAGCAGTAACTCCAGGGGGGGCGAAGAGACCCAGTACTTC | CASSNSRGGEETQYF
TRBJ2-3 | . | TRBD2 | TRBV5-1 | TGCGCCAGCAGCTCCCTGGGCGGGAGCACGGCAGATACGCAGTATTTT | CASSSLGGSTADTQYF
TRBJ2-5 | many | . | TRBV5-1 | TGCGCCAGCAGCCAGCCCCAAGAGACCCAGTACTTC | CASSQPQETQYF
TRBJ2-4 | many | . | TRBV2 | TGTGCCAGCACCGAATCCACCCTACTAGCCAAAAACATTCAGTACTTC | CASTESTLLAKNIQYF
TRBJ2-7 | few | TRBD1 | TRBV5-1 | TGCGCCAGCAACCTTATAGGGGGACAGGGTTACGAGCAGTACTTC | CASNLIGGQGYEQYF
TRBJ2-7 | . | TRBD2 | TRBV4-2 | TGTGCCAGCAGCCAAGATTTGTCCGTGAGCGGGACTACCTACGAGCAGTACTTC | CASSQDLSVSGTTYEQYF
TRBJ2-5 | many | TRBD1 | TRBV10-3 | TGTGCCACAAGGACAGGGGGAGAGACCCAGTACTTC | CATRTGGETQYF
TRBJ2-7 | many | . | TRBV25-1 | TGTGCCAGCACCTCGGGTCCTAGCGATTACGAGCAGTACTTC | CASTSGPSDYEQYF
TRBJ2-1 | few | . | TRBV11-2 | TGTGCCAGCAGCTTAGAGGGGGCCATTGGCGGTGAGCAGTTCTTC | CASSLEGAIGGEQFF
TRBJ2-7 | . | TRBD2 | TRBV28 | TGTGCCAGCAGTCCTAGCGGGGGGCAGTACTTC | CASSPSGGQYF
TRBJ1-2 | few | TRBD1 | TRBV5-1 | TGCGCCAGCAGCCCTGGGACAGAGGATGGCTACACCTTC | CASSPGTEDGYTF